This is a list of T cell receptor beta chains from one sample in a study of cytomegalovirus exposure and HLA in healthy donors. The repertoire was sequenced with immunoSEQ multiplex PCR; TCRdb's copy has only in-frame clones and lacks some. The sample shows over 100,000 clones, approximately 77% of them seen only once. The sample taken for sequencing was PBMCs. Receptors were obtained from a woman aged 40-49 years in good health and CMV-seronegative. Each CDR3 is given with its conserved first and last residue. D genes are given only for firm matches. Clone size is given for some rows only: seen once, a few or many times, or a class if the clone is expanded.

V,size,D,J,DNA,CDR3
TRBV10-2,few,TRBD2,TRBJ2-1,TGCGCCAGCAGATCGACTAGCGGGGGACCACACCACTACAATGAGCAGTTCTTC,CASRSTSGGPHHYNEQFF
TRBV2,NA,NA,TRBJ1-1,TGTGCCAGCAGTGAAGTACTCGGGGAATTAGGGACTGAAGCTTTCTTT,CASSEVLGELGTEAFF
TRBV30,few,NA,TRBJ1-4,TGTGCCTGGAGTTGGAGGGTCGGGTACGAAAAACTGTTTTTT,CAWSWRVGYEKLFF
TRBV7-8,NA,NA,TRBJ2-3,TGTGCCAGCAGCTTATACCTCAGGGAGGCAGATACGCAGTATTTT,CASSLYLREADTQYF
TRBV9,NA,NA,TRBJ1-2,TGTGCCAGCAGCCCGACGCGGGTGATCCGCTACACCTTC,CASSPTRVIRYTF
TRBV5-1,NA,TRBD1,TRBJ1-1,TGCGCCAGCAGACCGGACAGGGAGAACACTGAAGCTTTCTTT,CASRPDRENTEAFF
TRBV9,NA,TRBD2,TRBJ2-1,TGTGCCAGCAGCACAACTAGCGGGGGCTACAATGAGCAGTTCTTC,CASSTTSGGYNEQFF
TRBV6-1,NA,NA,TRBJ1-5,TGTGCCAGCAGAGCATTTAGTAGCAATCAGCCCCAGCATTTT,CASRAFSSNQPQHF
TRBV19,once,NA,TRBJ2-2,TGTGCCAGTAGTATAGTTCCCAGGGGTGACACCGGGGAGCTGTTTTTT,CASSIVPRGDTGELFF
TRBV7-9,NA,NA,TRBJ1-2,TGTGCCAGCAGCTTATCAATCAGGACAAAAGCGGGACACTATGGCTACACCTTC,CASSLSIRTKAGHYGYTF
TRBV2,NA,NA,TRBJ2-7,TGTGCCAGCAGTGACTCCGGGATGGGGAACGAGCAGTACTTC,CASSDSGMGNEQYF
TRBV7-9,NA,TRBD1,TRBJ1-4,TGTGCCAGCAGCTTAGGTGGACAGGGAAGGGGGACTAATGAAAAACTGTTTTTT,CASSLGGQGRGTNEKLFF
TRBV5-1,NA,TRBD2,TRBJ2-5,TGCGCCAGCAGAGGGACTAGCGGGGAGACCCAGTACTTC,CASRGTSGETQYF
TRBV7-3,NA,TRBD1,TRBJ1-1,TGTGCCAGCAGCACGGGACAGCTGAACACTGAAGCTTTCTTT,CASSTGQLNTEAFF
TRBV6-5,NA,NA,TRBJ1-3,TGTGCCAGCAGTGAGGGTGGAAGGGGAAACACCATATATTTT,CASSEGGRGNTIYF
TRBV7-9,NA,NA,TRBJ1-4,TGTTCCAGCAGCGAGGGTGGGGGCGGAGGAAAACTGTTTTTT,CSSSEGGGGGKLFF
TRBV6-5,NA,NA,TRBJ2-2,TGTGCCAGCAGTTCTCGGACCAGGGTGGCCGGGGAGCTGTTTTTT,CASSSRTRVAGELFF
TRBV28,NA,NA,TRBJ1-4,TGTGCCAGCGGGCGAGAACTTGCAACTAATGAAAAACTGTTTTTT,CASGRELATNEKLFF
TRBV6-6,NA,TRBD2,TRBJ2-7,TGTGCCAGCTCTTTAGCGGGGGAAGTGTACGAGCAGTACTTC,CASSLAGEVYEQYF
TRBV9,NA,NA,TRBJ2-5,TGTGCCGGCTCTAAAGAGGGCGGGACCCAGTACTTC,CAGSKEGGTQYF
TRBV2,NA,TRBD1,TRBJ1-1,TGTGCCACCCAAAGGGAAAAGGGACAGGGGGCTACTGAAGCTTTCTTT,CATQREKGQGATEAFF
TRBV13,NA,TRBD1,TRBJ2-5,TGTGCCAGCAGCTACTGGGACAGGGAGGAGACCCAGTACTTC,CASSYWDREETQYF
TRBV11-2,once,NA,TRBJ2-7,TGTGCCAGCAGCGCGATCCGGGATGGCGCTTCCTACGAGCAGTACTTC,CASSAIRDGASYEQYF
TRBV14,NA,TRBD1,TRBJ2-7,TGTGCCAGCAGCCAAGCCGGGACAGGGCGCTACGAGCAGTACTTC,CASSQAGTGRYEQYF
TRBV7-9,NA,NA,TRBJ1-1,TGTGCCAGCAGCTTCCAGGGGACGTACACTGAAGCTTTCTTT,CASSFQGTYTEAFF
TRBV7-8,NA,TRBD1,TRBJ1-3,TGTGCCAGCAGCTGGACAGGGGGAAACACCATATATTTT,CASSWTGGNTIYF
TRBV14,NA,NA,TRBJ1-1,TGTGCCAGCAGCCGAGGCCACGGGACTTTGAGCACTGAAGCTTTCTTT,CASSRGHGTLSTEAFF
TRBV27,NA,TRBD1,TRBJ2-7,TGTGCCAGCAGTTCCCGGGACAGGGCCTACGAGCAGTACTTC,CASSSRDRAYEQYF
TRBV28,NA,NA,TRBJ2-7,TGTGCCAGCAGTTCCAGACAGGTTGCCTACGAGCAGTACTTC,CASSSRQVAYEQYF
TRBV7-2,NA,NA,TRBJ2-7,TGTGCCAGCAGCTTACCTGGCCCCTACGAGCAGTACTTC,CASSLPGPYEQYF
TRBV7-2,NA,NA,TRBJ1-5,TGTGCCAGCAGCTTGTCGGACAGCTCTTATCAGCCCCAGCATTTT,CASSLSDSSYQPQHF
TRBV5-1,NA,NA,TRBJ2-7,TGCGCCAGCAGCTTAGTATCAGGAAACGAGCAGTACTTC,CASSLVSGNEQYF
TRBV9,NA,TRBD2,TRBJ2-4,TGTGCCAGCAGCGTTGGTAGCGGGGGGGCGGAGTTC,CASSVGSGGAEF
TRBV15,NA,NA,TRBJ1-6,TGTGCCACCGGGAGGGGGGGAGGTGATTCACCCCTCCACTTT,CATGRGGGDSPLHF
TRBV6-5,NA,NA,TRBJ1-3,TGTGCCAGCGGATACGGACTGTTTTCCACCATATATTTT,CASGYGLFSTIYF
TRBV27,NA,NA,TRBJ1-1,TGTGCCAGCAGTTCGTCGTACGACTTGAACACTGAAGCTTTCTTT,CASSSSYDLNTEAFF
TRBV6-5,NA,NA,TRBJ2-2,TGTGCCAGCAGAGGGGACACCGGGGAGCTGTTTTTT,CASRGDTGELFF
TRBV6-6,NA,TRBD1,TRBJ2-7,TGTGCCAGCAGTGGGGACAGGGTCTTCTACGAGCAGTACTTC,CASSGDRVFYEQYF
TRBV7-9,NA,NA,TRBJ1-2,TGTGCCAGCAGCTTACCCGGACATGAGAACTATGGCTACACCTTC,CASSLPGHENYGYTF
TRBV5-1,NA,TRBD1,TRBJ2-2,TGCGCCAGCAGCTTGGACGGACAGGGTTCCGCCGGGGAGCTGTTTTTT,CASSLDGQGSAGELFF
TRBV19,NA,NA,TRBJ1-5,TGTGCCAGTAGTCCCCCGCCCAGGGCCCCCAATCAGCCCCAGCATTTT,CASSPPPRAPNQPQHF
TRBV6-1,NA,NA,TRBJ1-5,TGTGCCAGCAGTCAAAGTTTGAGGGGCAATCAGCCCCAGCATTTT,CASSQSLRGNQPQHF
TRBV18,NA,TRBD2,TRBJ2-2,TGTGCCAGCTCACCGAGTAGCGGGGGGACCGGGGAGCTGTTTTTT,CASSPSSGGTGELFF
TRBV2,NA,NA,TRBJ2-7,TGTGCCAGCAGTGTCAGGTCTTACGAGCAGTACTTC,CASSVRSYEQYF
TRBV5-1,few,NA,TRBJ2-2,TGCGCCAGCAGCTTGACAGGCTACACCGGGGAGCTGTTTTTT,CASSLTGYTGELFF
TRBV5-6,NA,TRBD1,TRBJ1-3,TGTGCCAGCAGCCGGGGACAGGGCTCTGGAAACACCATATATTTT,CASSRGQGSGNTIYF
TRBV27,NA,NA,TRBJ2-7,TGTGCCAGCAGTTTGTTCTCAAATGGCGCCTACTACGAGCAGTACTTC,CASSLFSNGAYYEQYF
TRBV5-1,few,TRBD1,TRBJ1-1,TGCGCCAGCAGCTTGGTAGGACAGGGGGCTTTCTTT,CASSLVGQGAFF